Below, 2 T cell receptor beta chains from the same sample are listed, as sequenced in a study of CD8 T cells in Susac syndrome. After extraction with the RNeasy kit, about 0.45 to 1 ug of the RNA was reverse transcribed using random hexamers. TCRdb analysed the immunoSEQ multiplex PCR reads with MiXCR anew, one entry per CDR3 protein. This table has some 300,000 distinct CDR3 sequences, approximately 81% appearing once. The specimen sequenced was CD8+ T cells from PBMCs. Source of these receptors: a human donor with multiple sclerosis.

This chain uses TRBV27 with TRBJ2-7; 9 nucleotides align to TRBD2. CDR1 and CDR2 (germline): MNHEY, SMNVEV (reference sequence). The CDR3 runs to 15 residues. With V trimmed by 2 bases and J by 6 bases, 8 bases remained unmatched. Here the CDR3 DNA reads TGTGCCAGCAGTTTAATAATAGCGGGAGATAGCGAGCAGTACTTC. Amino acid sequence: CASSLIIAGDSEQYF.

The chain is built from TRBV30 and TRBJ2-1, with 9 nucleotides matching TRBD2. Trimming cost V 0 bases and J 6 bases; bases outside gene matches: 9. The germline V gene has CDR1 GTSNPN and CDR2 SVGIG (reference sequence). The CDR3 consists of 16 residues. DNA for the CDR3: TGTGCCTGGAGTGTACCGCGCGGGAGGGCCTCCAATGAGCAGTTCTTC. It specifies CAWSVPRGRASNEQFF.